This T cell receptor (beta chain) was sequenced during a study of blood T cell repertoires in COVID-19. Study in general: There were acute and convalescent COVID-19 samples, and they came from the United States, Italy and Spain.

Per the authors' pipeline: Estimates of nucleated cell counts were drawn from the amplification of reference gene primers. Sequenced by immunoSEQ multiplex PCR; TCRdb stores in-frame clones only, minus some. The V and J calls and clone size were taken over from that table, and D and trimming were inferred from the DNA. The data contain about 210,000 clones, approximately 85% of them seen just once; the ten biggest clones take up about 2.4%. V trimming: 4 bases; J trimming: 0 bases; junction bases outside the gene matches: 3. The CDR3 consists of 15 residues. The germline V gene has CDR1 SGHAT and CDR2 FQNNGV.

V and J are TRBV11-2 and TRBJ2-7; 10 bases match TRBD1. The sample taken for sequencing was peripheral blood. The clonotype was recovered from a woman in her 70s with COVID-19, enrolled during active disease. CDR3 nucleotides: TGTGCCAGCAGCTCCTGGACAGGGGGCTCCTACGAGCAGTACTTC. It yields the protein CASSSWTGGSYEQYF. Supplemented by reference TRBV11-2 and TRBJ2-7, the full variable domain reads EAGVAQSPRYKIIEKRQSVAFWCNPISGHATLYWYQQILGQGPKLLIQFQNNGVVDDSQLPKDRFSAERLKGVDSTLKIQPAKLEDSAVYLCASSSWTGGSYEQYFGPGTRLTVT.